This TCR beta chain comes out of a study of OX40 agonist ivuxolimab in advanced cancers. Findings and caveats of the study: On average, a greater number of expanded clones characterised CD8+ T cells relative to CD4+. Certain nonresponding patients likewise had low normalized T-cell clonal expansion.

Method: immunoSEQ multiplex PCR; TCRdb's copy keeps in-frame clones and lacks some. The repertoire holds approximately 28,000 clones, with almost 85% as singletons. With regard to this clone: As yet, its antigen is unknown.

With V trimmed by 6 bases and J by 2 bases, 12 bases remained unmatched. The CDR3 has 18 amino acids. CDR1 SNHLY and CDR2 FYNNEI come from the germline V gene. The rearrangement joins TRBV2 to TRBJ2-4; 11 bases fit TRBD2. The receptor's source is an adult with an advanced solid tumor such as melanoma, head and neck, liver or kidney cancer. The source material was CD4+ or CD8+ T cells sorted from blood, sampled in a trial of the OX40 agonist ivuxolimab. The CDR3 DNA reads TGTGCCAGCAGATCAATTAGCGGGAGGGACGGGACCAAAAACATTCAGTACTTC. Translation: CASRSISGRDGTKNIQYF.